The 15 T cell receptor beta chains reported below all come from one sample, sequenced in a study of blood T cell repertoires in COVID-19. The table came from immunoSEQ multiplex PCR; TCRdb's copy has only in-frame clones and leaves some out. The sample contains 360,000 or so clones, 87% of which appear only once. The sequencing input was PBMCs or T cells enriched from blood (not recorded which). Receptors were obtained from a woman in her 30s who had recovered from COVID-19.

This rearrangement joins TRBV29-1 to TRBJ1-1; D might be TRBD1 (5 bases). The V gene's germline CDR1 is SQVTM and CDR2 ANQGSEA. V was shortened by 1 base and J by 0 bases, with 15 bases between the two germline ends. The CDR3 spans 16 residues. CDR3 loop: CSVEGFYDSMNTEAFF. The CDR3 nucleotides read TGCAGCGTTGAAGGGTTCTACGACAGCATGAACACTGAAGCTTTCTTT.

This clone has only one observation. This chain uses TRBV3-1 (or the pseudogene TRBV3-2) with TRBJ2-5; D unresolved. Per the germline V gene, CDR1 is LGHDT and CDR2 is YNNKEL (reference sequence). CDR3 length: 14 amino acids. The V end lost 0 bases, the J end lost 5 bases, and 10 bases lay between the germline ends. CDR3 nucleotide sequence: TGTGCCAGCAGCCAAGAACCTAGACGTGAGACCCAGTACTTC. Translating gives CASSQEPRRETQYF.

This clone appeared a few times. The chain joins TRBV7-8 to TRBJ1-3; tentatively, D is TRBD1 (5 bases). The CDR3 is made up of 16 amino acids. Germline V gene sequence: CDR1 SGHVS, CDR2 FQNEAQ. Trimming left V 4 bases short and J 4 bases short, with 17 bases between. This CDR3 reads CASSSHETERGNTIYF. The CDR3 bases are TGTGCCAGCAGCTCCCATGAGACAGAGAGAGGAAACACCATATATTTT.

Only one count was recorded for this clone. This sequence joins TRBV7-2 and TRBJ2-1; TRBD2 aligns across 11 bases. The CDR3 covers 15 residues. Germline V gives CDR1 SGHTA, CDR2 FQGNSA. V shed 4 bases, J shed 4 bases, and the junction held 3 bases outside the gene matches. The CDR3 is CASSSIAGGYNEQFF. As DNA, the CDR3 is TGTGCCAGCAGCTCCATAGCGGGAGGGTACAATGAGCAGTTCTTC.

The sample holds one count of this clone. The chain joins TRBV28 to TRBJ2-7; tentative D call: TRBD1 (6 bases). The length of the CDR3 is 13 residues. The V end lost 7 bases, the J end lost 0 bases, and 10 bases lay between the germline ends. Per the germline V gene, CDR1 is MDHEN and CDR2 is SYDVKM. CDR3 sequence: CASNGDNSYEQYF. CDR3 nucleotides: TGTGCCAGCAATGGGGACAACTCCTACGAGCAGTACTTC.

This sequence joins TRBV28 and TRBJ1-1; unclear D gene. Germline CDR1 is MDHEN and CDR2 is SYDVKM. This CDR3 has 14 amino acids. Trimming left V 6 bases short and J 5 bases short, with 16 bases between. The CDR3 sequence is CASRNRELNTEAFF. In DNA, the CDR3 is TGTGCCAGCAGGAACCGAGAGCTCAATACTGAAGCTTTCTTT.

The CDR3 DNA follows: TGCGCCAGCAGTCTTGAGACAGGGTCCTATGGCTACACCTTC. Translated: CASSLETGSYGYTF. V usage is TRBV5-1 and J usage is TRBJ1-2; 7 nucleotides align to TRBD1. Germline V gives CDR1 SGHRS, CDR2 YFSETQ. V lost 5 bases, J lost 4 bases, and 8 bases stayed unmatched. The CDR3 consists of 14 residues. Drawing the rest from reference TRBV5-1 and TRBJ1-2, the complete variable domain is KAGVTQTPRYLIKTRGQQVTLSCSPISGHRSVSWYQQTPGQGLQFLFEYFSETQRNKGNFPGRFSGRQFSNSRSEMNVSTLELGDSALYLCASSLETGSYGYTFGSGTRLTVV.

In this sample, this clone turned up a few times. V gene TRBV7-2 combines with J gene TRBJ2-3; 10 positions match TRBD2. Germline lookup yields CDR1 SGHTA and CDR2 FQGNSA. The junction had 12 bases not matched to a gene; V was cut back by 2 bases and J by 4 bases. The CDR3 contains 18 residues. CDR3 in amino acids: CASSLIGTASGSPDTQYF. The CDR3 DNA is TGTGCCAGCAGCTTAATTGGAACGGCTAGCGGGAGCCCAGATACGCAGTATTTT.

The chain is built from TRBV19 and TRBJ2-7, with D perhaps TRBD1 (5 bases). Trimming left V 0 bases short and J 1 base short, with 10 bases between. Germline lookup yields CDR1 LNHDA and CDR2 SQIVND (reference sequence). The CDR3 extends over 15 amino acids. Here the CDR3 DNA reads TGTGCCAGTAGTATAGATAGGACATCGTCCTACGAGCAGTACTTC. It specifies CASSIDRTSSYEQYF.

The chain couples TRBV27 to TRBJ2-5; 13 nucleotides agree with TRBD2. The CDR3 is made up of 18 amino acids. J lost 0 bases, V lost 3 bases, and 7 bases had no gene match. Looked up from germline, CDR1 is MNHEY and CDR2 is SMNVEV (reference sequence). The CDR3 region is CASSLVTSGRRHQETQYF. The CDR3 region has the DNA TGTGCCAGCAGTTTGGTGACTAGCGGGAGGAGGCACCAAGAGACCCAGTACTTC.

The sample holds one count of this clone. This rearrangement joins TRBV28 to TRBJ1-5, with D unresolved. CDR3 size: 15 residues. Germline values: CDR1 MDHEN, CDR2 SYDVKM. V was clipped by 3 bases and J by 0 bases, with 9 bases between them. The CDR3 protein is CASSFKPNSNQPQHF. The CDR3, as DNA: TGTGCCAGCAGTTTCAAGCCGAATAGCAATCAGCCCCAGCATTTT.

The V and J genes are TRBV5-1 and TRBJ2-7; TRBD2 aligns across 12 bases. With V trimmed by 3 bases and J by 0 bases, 4 bases remained unmatched. The V gene's germline CDR1 is SGHRS and CDR2 YFSETQ. The CDR3 has 16 residues. The CDR3 here is CASSSLAGGSSYEQYF. As DNA, the CDR3 is TGCGCCAGCAGCTCTCTAGCGGGAGGGAGCTCCTACGAGCAGTACTTC.

V usage is TRBV4-2 and J usage is TRBJ2-3; 11 nucleotides match TRBD2. Per germline, CDR1 LGHNA and CDR2 YNFKEQ. J was trimmed by 1 base and V by 5 bases; bases with no gene match: 8. The CDR3 spans 17 residues. The CDR3 here is CASSAKQLAGGTDTQYF. Here the CDR3 DNA reads TGTGCCAGCAGCGCAAAACAACTAGCGGGAGGCACAGATACGCAGTATTTT.

The V and J genes are TRBV9 and TRBJ2-1; D perhaps matches TRBD2 (6 bases). The CDR3 length is 16 residues. V dropped 0 bases and J dropped 6 bases, with 16 bases sitting between them. Germline V gives CDR1 SGDLS, CDR2 YYNGEE. Written as DNA, the CDR3 is TGTGCCAGCAGCGTAGGCGGGACTCCAAGGGCCAATGAGCAGTTCTTC. This codes for CASSVGGTPRANEQFF.

The chain links TRBV30 to TRBJ2-3; D gene uncertain. The CDR3 consists of 13 residues. The germline gives CDR1 GTSNPN, CDR2 SVGIG (reference sequence). V dropped 0 bases and J dropped 2 bases, with 6 bases sitting between them. The chain's CDR3 is CAWSVTVTDTQYF. CDR3 coding DNA: TGTGCCTGGAGTGTTACGGTCACAGATACGCAGTATTTT.